The rows below give T cell receptor beta chains drawn from one sample of a study of vaccination effects on CD4 cells after COVID-19. These receptors lack a known antigen. Assay: immunoSEQ multiplex PCR; the TCRdb copy retains only in-frame clones and omits some. The sample records about 22,000 clones, 72% being singletons. Source: CD4+ T cells from PBMCs cultured with HCoV-NL63 spike peptides, taken after COVID-19 vaccination. Every receptor here comes from a human donor who received a COVID-19 vaccine. The CDR3 runs from the conserved cysteine through the conserved F or W. D genes are given only for firm matches. Where a row states a size, it is once, few, many or the class of an expanded clone; other rows omit it.

v_call: TRBV7-8
d_call: TRBD2
j_call: TRBJ2-3
clone_size: .
cdr3_aa: CASSLGSGRATDTQYF
cdr3_nt: TGTGCCAGCAGCTTAGGTAGCGGGAGGGCCACAGATACGCAGTATTTT

v_call: TRBV12-3/TRBV12-4
d_call: .
j_call: TRBJ1-5
clone_size: .
cdr3_aa: CASSFSANQPQHF
cdr3_nt: TGTGCCAGCAGCTTTTCAGCGAATCAGCCCCAGCATTTT

v_call: TRBV9
d_call: TRBD2
j_call: TRBJ2-5
clone_size: .
cdr3_aa: CASSTGLREETQYF
cdr3_nt: TGTGCCAGCAGCACGGGACTACGAGAAGAGACCCAGTACTTC

v_call: TRBV5-4
d_call: .
j_call: TRBJ1-2
clone_size: .
cdr3_aa: CASSTQWEGGYTF
cdr3_nt: TGTGCCAGCAGCACCCAATGGGAAGGCGGCTACACCTTC

v_call: TRBV11-2
d_call: .
j_call: TRBJ2-5
clone_size: .
cdr3_aa: CASSPQTAQETQYF
cdr3_nt: TGTGCCAGCAGCCCCCAGACAGCTCAAGAGACCCAGTACTTC

v_call: TRBV15
d_call: TRBD1
j_call: TRBJ1-3
clone_size: .
cdr3_aa: CATSRGPFSGTGVGNTIYF
cdr3_nt: TGTGCCACCAGCAGAGGACCCTTTTCCGGGACAGGGGTTGGAAACACCATATATTTT

v_call: TRBV24-1
d_call: .
j_call: TRBJ2-3
clone_size: .
cdr3_aa: CATSGDTDTQYF
cdr3_nt: TGTGCCACCAGCGGGGACACAGATACGCAGTATTTT

v_call: TRBV24-1
d_call: TRBD2
j_call: TRBJ2-1
clone_size: .
cdr3_aa: CATSDLRSGLFNEQFF
cdr3_nt: TGTGCCACCAGTGATTTGCGTTCGGGACTATTCAATGAGCAGTTCTTC

v_call: TRBV5-4
d_call: .
j_call: TRBJ2-1
clone_size: .
cdr3_aa: CASSLRLVNEQFF
cdr3_nt: TGTGCCAGCAGCTTGAGGCTCGTCAATGAGCAGTTCTTC

v_call: TRBV5-1
d_call: TRBD2
j_call: TRBJ2-7
clone_size: .
cdr3_aa: CASSLGSLAETYEQYF
cdr3_nt: TGCGCCAGCAGCTTGGGGTCTCTAGCGGAGACCTACGAGCAGTACTTC

v_call: TRBV18
d_call: .
j_call: TRBJ1-4
clone_size: .
cdr3_aa: CASSPSGPGKNEKLFF
cdr3_nt: TGTGCCAGCTCACCCAGCGGTCCTGGGAAAAATGAAAAACTGTTTTTT

v_call: TRBV29-1
d_call: TRBD1
j_call: TRBJ1-4
clone_size: .
cdr3_aa: CSVVDRGVNEKLFF
cdr3_nt: TGCAGCGTTGTCGACAGGGGAGTTAATGAAAAACTGTTTTTT

v_call: TRBV7-9
d_call: .
j_call: TRBJ2-7
clone_size: once
cdr3_aa: CASSLGTASYEQYF
cdr3_nt: TGTGCCAGCAGCTTAGGGACAGCCTCCTACGAGCAGTACTTC

v_call: TRBV10-3
d_call: .
j_call: TRBJ2-7
clone_size: .
cdr3_aa: CAIRASGPPESREQYF
cdr3_nt: TGTGCCATCAGGGCCTCGGGACCGCCGGAATCGAGGGAGCAGTACTTC

v_call: TRBV19
d_call: .
j_call: TRBJ2-1
clone_size: .
cdr3_aa: CASMGPPARQFF
cdr3_nt: TGTGCCAGTATGGGGCCCCCGGCGAGGCAGTTCTTC

v_call: TRBV11-2
d_call: TRBD2
j_call: TRBJ2-2
clone_size: .
cdr3_aa: CASSLMSGDGELFF
cdr3_nt: TGTGCCAGCAGCTTAATGAGCGGGGACGGGGAGCTGTTTTTT

v_call: TRBV6-5
d_call: TRBD1
j_call: TRBJ1-4
clone_size: few
cdr3_aa: CASSLDRFATNEKLFF
cdr3_nt: TGTGCCAGCAGTTTGGACAGGTTTGCAACTAATGAAAAACTGTTTTTT

v_call: TRBV3-1/TRBV3-2
d_call: TRBD1
j_call: TRBJ1-1
clone_size: .
cdr3_aa: CASSQDRAIEAFF
cdr3_nt: TGTGCCAGCAGCCAGGACAGGGCGATTGAAGCTTTCTTT

v_call: TRBV9
d_call: .
j_call: TRBJ1-1
clone_size: .
cdr3_aa: CASSGDHVGSEAFF
cdr3_nt: TGTGCCAGCAGCGGAGATCACGTGGGGAGTGAAGCTTTCTTT

v_call: TRBV29-1
d_call: TRBD1
j_call: TRBJ1-1
clone_size: .
cdr3_aa: CSVDRGGTEAFF
cdr3_nt: TGCAGCGTGGACAGGGGGGGTACTGAAGCTTTCTTT

v_call: TRBV2
d_call: .
j_call: TRBJ1-3
clone_size: .
cdr3_aa: CASSLSFVRTGNTIYF
cdr3_nt: TGTGCCAGCAGTTTAAGCTTCGTAAGAACTGGAAACACCATATATTTT

v_call: TRBV10-1
d_call: .
j_call: TRBJ2-1
clone_size: few
cdr3_aa: CASSESNQQRSYNEQFF
cdr3_nt: TGCGCCAGCAGTGAGTCGAACCAGCAGCGTTCATACAATGAGCAGTTCTTC

v_call: TRBV11-2
d_call: .
j_call: TRBJ1-4
clone_size: .
cdr3_aa: CASSLRQGRVASNEKLFF
cdr3_nt: TGTGCCAGCAGCTTAAGGCAGGGAAGGGTGGCCTCTAATGAAAAACTGTTTTTT

v_call: TRBV6-6
d_call: TRBD1
j_call: TRBJ2-7
clone_size: .
cdr3_aa: CASSYSGRGQSYEQYF
cdr3_nt: TGTGCCAGCAGTTACTCAGGCAGGGGGCAATCCTACGAGCAGTACTTC